These 22 T cell receptor beta chains were sequenced from one sample in a study of T cell responses to AZD1222 COVID-19 vaccine. The repertoire was sequenced with immunoSEQ multiplex PCR; TCRdb's copy has only in-frame clones and lacks some. Among roughly 160,000 clones listed, around 88% were seen once. The sequences come from peripheral blood, collected 28 days after the second AZD1222 dose. Every receptor here comes from an adult who received the AZD1222 COVID-19 vaccine.

The genes are TRBV11-2 and TRBJ2-7; TRBD2 matches at 7 bases. J was trimmed by 4 bases and V by 1 base; bases with no gene match: 4. Germline V gene lookup returns CDR1 SGHAT and CDR2 FQNNGV. The CDR3 has 14 amino acids. The CDR3 sequence: CASSLAVGGYEQYF. The CDR3 region has the DNA TGTGCCAGCAGCTTAGCTGTGGGGGGGTACGAGCAGTACTTC. The entire variable domain, with the rest obtained from reference TRBV11-2 and TRBJ2-7, is as follows: EAGVAQSPRYKIIEKRQSVAFWCNPISGHATLYWYQQILGQGPKLLIQFQNNGVVDDSQLPKDRFSAERLKGVDSTLKIQPAKLEDSAVYLCASSLAVGGYEQYFGPGTRLTVT.

This chain uses TRBV7-8 with TRBJ2-7, with D perhaps matching TRBD1 or TRBD2 (5 bases each). CDR3 length: 15 residues. The V gene's germline CDR1 is SGHVS and CDR2 FQNEAQ. With 4 bases removed from V and 2 bases from J, the gap between germline ends came to 15 bases. The CDR3 sequence is CASSYVGDGTYEQYF. The CDR3 nucleotides are TGTGCCAGCAGCTATGTTGGGGACGGAACCTACGAGCAGTACTTC.

This clone occurred a few times. The gene calls are TRBV2 and TRBJ1-5, with D possibly matching TRBD1 (5 bases). Germline CDR1 SNHLY, CDR2 FYNNEI. V was clipped by 4 bases and J by 0 bases, with 37 bases between them. The CDR3 spans 24 residues. CDR3 coding DNA: TGTGCCAGCAGTGTTTCCCGCTGGACAAGCTTTTTAGGTTACGAGGCTTATAGCAATCAGCCCCAGCATTTT. This codes for CASSVSRWTSFLGYEAYSNQPQHF.

This chain joins TRBV5-4 and TRBJ2-7; TRBD2 agrees at 14 bases. V shed 2 bases and J 4 bases; nucleotides not matched to a gene: 2. The CDR3 is 15 amino acids. Germline V gene lookup returns CDR1 SGHNT and CDR2 YYREEE (reference sequence). The CDR3 region has the DNA TGTGCCAGCAGCTTCGGGACTAGCGGGGGTTACGAGCAGTACTTC. This translates into CASSFGTSGGYEQYF.

The chain is built from TRBV6-4 and TRBJ2-1, with D maybe TRBD2 (6 bases). The CDR3 runs 13 residues. CDR1 and CDR2 (germline): MRHNA, SNTAGT. The V end was cut by 2 bases, the J end by 7 bases, with 9 bases between. The CDR3 protein is CASSDAEGNEQFF. The CDR3 region has the DNA TGTGCCAGCAGTGACGCGGAGGGGAATGAGCAGTTCTTC.

This clone was recorded only once. The V and J genes are TRBV11-2 and TRBJ2-1; 7 nucleotides align to TRBD1. This CDR3 region has 15 residues. J gave up 2 bases and V 3 bases, and 4 bases lay outside the gene matches. Looked up from germline, CDR1 is SGHAT and CDR2 is FQNNGV. CDR3 nucleotides: TGTGCCAGCAGCTTCTCGACAGGGCCCTACAATGAGCAGTTCTTC. Its translation: CASSFSTGPYNEQFF.

The V gene is TRBV14, the J gene TRBJ2-5; 12 bases align to TRBD1. Germline trimming cut 3 bases from V and 1 base from J; bases unmatched to any gene: 12. This CDR3 has 19 residues. The V gene's germline CDR1 is SGHDN and CDR2 FVKESK. Here the CDR3 reads CASSHPGTGGRIPQETQYF. CDR3 nucleotides: TGTGCCAGCAGCCATCCCGGGACAGGGGGCAGGATCCCCCAAGAGACCCAGTACTTC.

The chain has TRBV21-1 and TRBJ1-1; TRBD1, as called in the table, went unchecked against the DNA. TRBV21-1 is given as a pseudogene. This CDR3 has 16 residues. CDR3 amino acids: CASSGGTGGTNTEAFF. In nucleotides, the CDR3 is TGTGCCAGCAGCGGGGGGACAGGGGGAACGAACACTGAAGCTTTCTTT.

The rearrangement uses TRBV12-3 or TRBV12-4 and TRBJ1-4, with D uncertain. V gave up 4 bases and J gave up 4 bases, with 7 bases separating them. This CDR3 is 13 amino acids long. The CDR3 here is CASSSGSNEKLFF. As DNA, the CDR3 is TGTGCCAGCAGTTCGGGCAGTAATGAAAAACTGTTTTTT.

The genes are TRBV18 and TRBJ1-5, with D hard to call. This CDR3 region has 14 residues. Germline CDR1 KGHSH, CDR2 LQKENI. The V end was cut by 3 bases, the J end by 0 bases, with 6 bases between. The CDR3 is CASSPQNSNQPQHF. CDR3 bases: TGTGCCAGCTCACCCCAGAATAGCAATCAGCCCCAGCATTTT.

The chain carries TRBV29-1 and TRBJ1-2; TRBD1 matches at 7 bases. The length of the CDR3 is 10 residues. Germline V gene lookup returns CDR1 SQVTM and CDR2 ANQGSEA. V shed 7 bases and J 8 bases; nucleotides not matched to a gene: 4. The CDR3 DNA follows: TGCAGCGCTCAGGGGGACGGCTACACCTTC. It encodes CSAQGDGYTF.

Note on this clone: The same CDR3 arises from other DNA sequences in this sample as well. This sequence joins TRBV20-1 and TRBJ1-1; maybe TRBD1 (5 bases). V dropped 3 bases and J dropped 5 bases, with 7 bases sitting between them. There are 11 residues in the CDR3. Germline V gene sequence: CDR1 DFQATT, CDR2 SNEGSKA (reference sequence). CDR3 region: CSASRVTEAFF. DNA for the CDR3: TGCAGTGCTAGCAGGGTGACTGAAGCTTTCTTT.

This chain uses TRBV5-4 with TRBJ2-7; D uncertain. V lost 4 bases and J lost 2, with 10 bases in between. The CDR3 runs to 13 residues. Germline-derived CDR1 and CDR2 are SGHNT and YYREEE (reference sequence). The CDR3 is CASSVGSTYEQYF. In DNA, the CDR3 is TGTGCCAGCAGCGTCGGTTCCACCTACGAGCAGTACTTC. The complete variable domain, with remaining parts taken from reference TRBV5-4 and TRBJ2-7, reads ETGVTQSPTHLIKTRGQQVTLRCSSQSGHNTVSWYQQALGQGPQFIFQYYREEENGRGNFPPRFSGLQFPNYSSELNVNALELDDSALYLCASSVGSTYEQYFGPGTRLTVT.

CDR3 in amino acids: CASLRDSLVYGYTF. Here the CDR3 DNA reads TGTGCCAGTCTAAGGGACAGCCTAGTCTATGGCTACACCTTC. The chain is built from TRBV6-6 and TRBJ1-2; 7 bases are shared with TRBD1. The ends lost 9 bases at V and 4 bases at J; junction bases unmatched: 11. Germline V CDR1 and CDR2: MNHNY, SVGAGI (reference sequence). The CDR3 has 14 residues.

Written as DNA, the CDR3 is TGCAGTGCGAGTAGAGACAGGTTCAATCAGCCCCAGCATTTT. Its protein product is CSASRDRFNQPQHF. The chain joins TRBV20-1 to TRBJ1-5; possibly TRBD1 for D (6 bases). The germline V gene has CDR1 DFQATT and CDR2 SNEGSKA (reference sequence). V gave up 6 bases and J gave up 3 bases, with 15 bases separating them. This CDR3 is built from 14 residues.

The J gene is TRBJ2-3, the V gene TRBV6-5; D uncertain. The CDR3 is 13 residues long. Trimming stripped 7 bases from V and 2 bases from J, with 10 bases between. CDR1 and CDR2 (germline): MNHEY, SVGAGI. The CDR3 loop is CASKGYHTDTQYF. CDR3 bases: TGTGCCAGCAAGGGCTATCACACAGATACGCAGTATTTT.

The chain's CDR3 is CASSDSKQYF. The CDR3 DNA follows: TGTGCCAGCAGTGACAGCAAGCAGTACTTC. V is TRBV25-1 and J is TRBJ2-7, with no clear D. V shed 3 bases and J shed 8 bases, with 5 bases lying between them. Germline V gene sequence: CDR1 MGHDK, CDR2 SYGVNS. The CDR3 is 10 residues long.

CDR3 DNA sequence: TGCGCCAGCAGCCAAGATTGGGAACAGGGGGGCTCTGAAGCTTTCTTT. Amino acid sequence: CASSQDWEQGGSEAFF. V usage is TRBV4-3 and J usage is TRBJ1-1; 8 bases are shared with TRBD1. CDR3 length equals 16 residues. Germline CDR1 reads LGHNA; CDR2 reads YSLEER. The J segment lost 6 bases and the V segment lost 0 bases, leaving 9 bases of the junction unmatched.

Concerning this clone: The conserved closing phenylalanine or tryptophan is absent in this CDR3, likely reflecting a read error. Because the CDR3's place on the DNA is in doubt, the DNA is left out and the CDR3 is given as listed by TCRdb. V and J are TRBV23-1 and TRBJ1-1; the table's TRBD1 call for D was not verified on the DNA. TRBV23-1 is an ORF, and what it does is uncertain. Both ends counted, the CDR3 spans 16 residues. The CDR3 region is CASSQFDSGGETPRYV.

This rearrangement joins TRBV6-2 or TRBV6-3 to TRBJ1-6; no definite D call. The germline V gene encodes CDR1 MNHEY and CDR2 SVGEGT. V lost 2 bases and J lost 10, with 9 bases in between. The CDR3 is 13 residues long. Here the CDR3 DNA reads TGTGCCAGCAGTTACCCAGGAAGATCACCCCTCCACTTT. It is translated as CASSYPGRSPLHF.

The chain employs TRBV10-3 and TRBJ2-5, with 13 bases fitting TRBD2. The CDR3 contains 17 residues. Germline assignment: CDR1 ENHRY and CDR2 SYGVKD. Losses at the gene ends were 4 bases for V and 5 bases for J; bases not matched to a gene: 10. This CDR3 reads CAISVTSGGAAGETQYF. CDR3 DNA sequence: TGTGCCATCAGTGTTACTAGCGGGGGGGCCGCAGGGGAGACCCAGTACTTC.

Written as DNA, the CDR3 is TGCAGCGTCGAGGGGGGTGGAAACACCATATATTTT. This translates into CSVEGGGNTIYF. This rearrangement joins TRBV29-1 to TRBJ1-3, with TRBD1 as a possible D gene (6 bases). Germline V gives CDR1 SQVTM, CDR2 ANQGSEA. Deletions cut 6 bases from V and 3 bases from J, with 9 bases between. This CDR3 is 12 amino acids long.